One and the same sample provided the 5 T cell receptor beta chains below, sequenced in a study of blood T cells in healthy people across ages. It was with a sample-barcoded 5' primer and a J-beta primer mix that a second PCR of roughly 6 to 12 cycles was run. TCRdb passed the 5' RACE reads through MiXCR, listing each CDR3 protein once. The sample includes fewer than 1.5 million distinct CDR3 sequences, about 43% of them seen just once. Sequencing was performed on blood. The source of these receptors is a woman younger than 30 in good health.

CDR3 nucleotides: TGTGCCAGCAGCCAAGGTAGCGGGGGAACCTACGAGCAGTACTTC. It yields the protein CASSQGSGGTYEQYF. The chain carries TRBV14 and TRBJ2-7; 9 bases match TRBD2. The CDR3 has 15 residues. Germline V gene data show CDR1 as SGHDN and CDR2 as FVKESK. J lost 2 bases, V lost 1 base, and 3 bases had no gene match.

Comments on this clonotype: A single base separates this from a much larger clone, so it may be a read error. The chain has TRBV12-3 or TRBV12-4 and TRBJ2-3; TRBD1 aligns across 8 bases. The CDR3 covers 14 residues. V dropped 5 bases and J dropped 6; count of bases not matched to a gene: 7. This CDR3 reads CASSVTRGRDTQYF. In DNA form, the CDR3 reads TGTGCCAGCAGTGTAACCAGGGGGCGGGATACGCAGTATTTT.

The chain employs TRBV20-1 and TRBJ1-4, with 10 bases matching TRBD1. The CDR3 extends over 13 amino acids. CDR1 and CDR2 from the germline V gene are DFQATT and SNEGSKA (reference sequence). Losses at the gene ends were 6 bases for V and 5 bases for J; bases not matched to a gene: 3. The DNA for the CDR3 is TGCAGTGCCCAGGACAGGGGGAATGAAAAACTGTTTTTT. Translating it yields CSAQDRGNEKLFF.

This clonotype turned up a few times. The rearrangement joins TRBV24-1 to TRBJ2-7, with 8 nucleotides matching TRBD1. Germline values: CDR1 KGHDR, CDR2 SFDVKD. Unmatched junction bases numbered 5, after V lost 12 bases and J lost 2 bases. The CDR3 consists of 12 residues. The CDR3 sequence: CAPRDRTYEQYF. The CDR3, as DNA: TGTGCCCCCCGGGACAGGACCTACGAGCAGTACTTC.

This clonotype came up a few times. The gene calls are TRBV30 and TRBJ2-5; D uncertain. With 0 bases removed from V and 4 bases from J, the gap between germline ends came to 9 bases. CDR1 is GTSNPN and CDR2 is SVGIG in the germline V gene (reference sequence). The CDR3 loop spans 13 amino acids. The CDR3 spells CAWSVSYRETQYF. The CDR3 nucleotides are TGTGCCTGGAGTGTATCCTACCGAGAGACCCAGTACTTC. Filled out from reference TRBV30 and TRBJ2-5, the complete variable domain reads SQTIHQWPATLVQPVGSPLSLECTVEGTSNPNLYWYRQAAGRGLQLLFYSVGIGQISSEVPQNLSASRPQDRQFILSSKKLLLSDSGFYLCAWSVSYRETQYFGPGTRLLVL.